Below, 2 T cell receptor beta chains from the same sample are listed, as sequenced in a study of OX40 agonist ivuxolimab in advanced cancers. TCRdb keeps only in-frame clones here, not all; method: immunoSEQ multiplex PCR. The sample lists approximately 57,000 clones, about 90% occurring once. The material sequenced was CD4+ or CD8+ T cells sorted from blood, taken in a trial of the OX40 agonist ivuxolimab. The receptors derive from an adult with an advanced solid tumor such as melanoma, head and neck, liver or kidney cancer.

This chain uses TRBV13 with TRBJ1-3; TRBD1 might be the D (6 bases). Per germline, CDR1 PRHDT and CDR2 FYEKMQ (reference sequence). V was clipped by 4 bases and J by 2 bases, with 24 bases between them. This CDR3 contains 19 residues. DNA of the CDR3: TGTGCCAGCAGCTCGCGCCGGCTTGTGGACCGGGGGCCTGGAAACACCATATATTTT. Encoded protein: CASSSRRLVDRGPGNTIYF.

This chain connects TRBV27 to TRBJ2-5; 8 bases fit TRBD1. The CDR3 sequence is 15 residues long. In germline, CDR1 is MNHEY, CDR2 SMNVEV (reference sequence). V gave up 5 bases and J gave up 4 bases; unmatched junction bases: 9. The CDR3 protein is CASSPADRAGETQYF. CDR3 DNA: TGTGCCAGCAGTCCTGCGGACAGGGCGGGAGAGACCCAGTACTTC.